These T cell receptor beta chains were read from a single sample in a study of T and B cells in COVID-19 patients. Using its own MiXCR run on the multiplex PCR reads, TCRdb lists one record per CDR3 protein. Here the sample spans approximately 13,000 distinct CDR3 sequences, 25% to 30% being singletons. Material for sequencing was blood. These receptors came from a human donor who had recovered from COVID-19. The CDR3 runs from the conserved cysteine through the conserved F or W. D genes are given only for firm matches. Only part of the rows carry a size: once, few, many, or a class if the clone is expanded.

D	J	V	size	DNA	CDR3
NA	TRBJ2-5	TRBV6-1	many	TGTGCCAGCAGTGAAGAGGGGAGACGACAATGGAGGGAGACCCAGTACTTC	CASSEEGRRQWRETQYF
NA	TRBJ2-1	TRBV20-1	few	TGCAGTGCTAGATCGACCGGGACGGATTACAATGAGCAGTTCTTC	CSARSTGTDYNEQFF
NA	TRBJ2-7	TRBV5-6	many	TGTGCCAGCAGCTTGGCCGATAGCAATCACTACGAGCAGTACTTC	CASSLADSNHYEQYF
NA	TRBJ1-2	TRBV5-4	NA	TGTGCCAGCAGCTTAGCGTTCAGGGAGGTCCAAGGCTACACCTTC	CASSLAFREVQGYTF
TRBD1	TRBJ2-7	TRBV7-6	few	TGTGCCAGCAGCTTAGGGAAGACAGGGTTCGAGCAGTACTTC	CASSLGKTGFEQYF
NA	TRBJ2-7	TRBV5-6	medium-sized	TGTGCCAGCAGACTCCGGGACGAGCAGTACTTC	CASRLRDEQYF
TRBD1	TRBJ2-5	TRBV6-1	many	TGTGCCAGCAGTGAAGCCAGGGGGAAGAGTCGGGAGACCCAGTACTTC	CASSEARGKSRETQYF
NA	TRBJ1-3	TRBV12-3/TRBV12-4	NA	TGTGCCAGCAGTTTACTGACAGCTGGAAACACCATATATTTT	CASSLLTAGNTIYF
TRBD1	TRBJ2-5	TRBV7-9	NA	TGTGCCAGCAGTTTCCGCACCACAGGGGGCTCAGAGACCCAGTACTTC	CASSFRTTGGSETQYF
NA	TRBJ2-6	TRBV6-1	many	TGTGCCAGCAGTGAAGAAAACAGGCGCTCTGGGGCCAACGTCCTGACTTTC	CASSEENRRSGANVLTF
NA	TRBJ1-1	TRBV7-2	NA	TGTGCCAGCAGCTTAATCTTCAGGGGAAGTGAAGCTTTCTTT	CASSLIFRGSEAFF
NA	TRBJ2-3	TRBV5-4	many	TGTGCCAGCAGCCGACTGTGGGCTACAGATACGCAGTATTTT	CASSRLWATDTQYF
NA	TRBJ2-7	TRBV5-6	many	TGTGCCAGCAGTAGACTGGGGGTCCCCGAGCAGTACTTC	CASSRLGVPEQYF
NA	TRBJ2-7	TRBV6-5	few	TGTGCCAGCAGTTACATGGCTTCCTACGAGCAGTACTTC	CASSYMASYEQYF
NA	TRBJ1-5	TRBV6-5	few	TGTGCCAGCAGTGAAAAGTGGCAGCCCCGGCATTTT	CASSEKWQPRHF
NA	TRBJ2-7	TRBV6-6	many	TGTGCCAGCAATTATCGGGACGGACCCTACGAGCAGTACTTC	CASNYRDGPYEQYF
TRBD2	TRBJ2-7	TRBV30	many	TGTGCCTGGAGACAGACTAGCCTTGGGGACGAGCAGTACTTC	CAWRQTSLGDEQYF
NA	TRBJ2-2	TRBV20-1	NA	TGCAGTGCTAGACTAGGCGGCAGCGGCTTCACCGGGGAGCTGTTTTTT	CSARLGGSGFTGELFF
NA	TRBJ1-5	TRBV12-3/TRBV12-4	NA	TGTGCCAGCAGTTTATCAGGCTCAAATCAGCCCCAGCATTTT	CASSLSGSNQPQHF
NA	TRBJ2-2	TRBV20-1	NA	TGCAGTGCTAGAGATTGGGAAGCAGGGGAGAACACCGGGGAGCTGTTTTTT	CSARDWEAGENTGELFF
NA	TRBJ2-7	TRBV7-6	NA	TGTGCCAGCAGCTTAAATGGAGCGGGCCGGGGGTCCTACGAGCAGTACTTC	CASSLNGAGRGSYEQYF
TRBD2	TRBJ2-7	TRBV20-1	NA	TGCAGTGCCGGGGGGGACGGAACCTACGAGCAGTACTTC	CSAGGDGTYEQYF
TRBD1	TRBJ2-7	TRBV10-3	few	TGTGCCATCAGTGGCCATGGACAGGGAGCCTACGAGCAGTACTTC	CAISGHGQGAYEQYF
TRBD1	TRBJ1-2	TRBV7-2	NA	TGTGCCAGCAGCTTAGGCTTAACAGGGGCTGGCTACACCTTC	CASSLGLTGAGYTF
TRBD2	TRBJ2-5	TRBV20-1	few	TGCAGTGCTTTTCCTAGCGGGAAGGCGGAGACCCAGTACTTC	CSAFPSGKAETQYF
TRBD1	TRBJ1-3	TRBV5-4	few	TGTGCCAGCAGCTCCGGGACAGGGGTCTCTGGAAACACCATATATTTT	CASSSGTGVSGNTIYF
TRBD1	TRBJ1-1	TRBV27	NA	TGTGCCAGCATGTGGACAGGGGTTGGGTACACTGAAGCTTTCTTT	CASMWTGVGYTEAFF
NA	TRBJ2-1	TRBV7-2	NA	TGTGCCAGCAGCTCCCCCGGGTTTACCAATGAGCAGTTCTTC	CASSSPGFTNEQFF
NA	TRBJ2-3	TRBV20-1	NA	TGCAGTGCCAGGGGGGCGCTGGTCCAGCCAAACACAGATACGCAGTATTTT	CSARGALVQPNTDTQYF
NA	TRBJ2-7	TRBV14	NA	TGTGCCAGCAGCCATGACTGGCGGTACGAGCAGTACTTC	CASSHDWRYEQYF
TRBD1	TRBJ2-1	TRBV6-6	NA	TGTGCCAGCAGTCCCCGGGACAGGGGGCCTATATATGAGCAGTTCTTC	CASSPRDRGPIYEQFF
NA	TRBJ1-2	TRBV6-5	NA	TGTGCCAGCAGTTCCCTTTGGACGGTCTCATATGGCTACACCTTC	CASSSLWTVSYGYTF
NA	TRBJ1-1	TRBV5-1	NA	TGCGCCAGCAGTCGCGACAATTTGAACACTGAAGCTTTCTTT	CASSRDNLNTEAFF
NA	TRBJ2-2	TRBV12-3/TRBV12-4	medium-sized	TGTGCCAGCAGTTTTAGGAACACCGGGGAGCTGTTTTTT	CASSFRNTGELFF
NA	TRBJ2-6	TRBV28	NA	TGTGCCAGCAGTCACAGGGTTGGGGCCAACGTCCTGACTTTC	CASSHRVGANVLTF
NA	TRBJ2-3	TRBV5-1	NA	TGCGCCAGCAGCACGGGACGTCCAGATACGCAGTATTTT	CASSTGRPDTQYF
NA	TRBJ2-1	TRBV6-6	few	TGTGCCAGCAGTCTACAGAGTTACAATGAGCAGTTCTTC	CASSLQSYNEQFF
NA	TRBJ2-7	TRBV14	once	TGTGCCAGCAGCCAAGCCGGGGTCTCCTACGAGCAGTACTTC	CASSQAGVSYEQYF
TRBD2	TRBJ2-1	TRBV20-1	few	TGCAGTGCTAGAGATGGGGGGGGACTAAACTACAATGAGCAGTTCTTC	CSARDGGGLNYNEQFF
NA	TRBJ1-2	TRBV29-1	medium-sized	TGCAGCGTAACGGACCCTAACTATGGCTACACCTTC	CSVTDPNYGYTF
TRBD1	TRBJ2-7	TRBV20-1	few	TGCAGTGCTCAGGGAGGGACAGGGGGTTACGAGCAGTACTTC	CSAQGGTGGYEQYF
NA	TRBJ2-3	TRBV6-2/TRBV6-3	NA	TGTGCCAGCAGTTACTCGAGTCGATTTCTAGGGCCTAGCGGCACAGATACGCAGTATTTT	CASSYSSRFLGPSGTDTQYF
TRBD1	TRBJ2-7	TRBV18	many	TGTGCCAGCTCACCGAGGGACAGGGGGTTCCACGAGCAGTACTTC	CASSPRDRGFHEQYF
NA	TRBJ2-3	TRBV2	NA	TGTGCCAGCAGTGAAGCGCTTGGTGTAGGGACAGATACGCAGTATTTT	CASSEALGVGTDTQYF